The 18 T cell receptor beta chains below come from one sample, sequenced in a study of CD8 T cells in ankylosing spondylitis. Study outcomes and limitations: In ankylosing spondylitis blood, a motif of fewer than 10 highly homologous TCR beta variants appeared characteristic.

A single record per CDR3 protein comes from TCRdb applying MiXCR to the 5' RACE reads. Found here are some 840,000 distinct CDR3 sequences, over 9.5% of them singletons; the top ten hold 0.51%. These TCRs' antigens remain unknown. Material: blood, either unsorted or a sorted T cell fraction (not recorded which). The receptors here all came from a male donor with ankylosing spondylitis.

The genes are TRBV7-8 and TRBJ1-2, with 9 bases identical to TRBD1. Germline loops: CDR1 SGHVS, CDR2 FQNEAQ. J was trimmed by 8 bases and V by 5 bases; bases with no gene match: 6. This CDR3 is 13 amino acids long. This CDR3 reads CASSQWDRVGYTF. In DNA, the CDR3 is TGTGCCAGCAGCCAGTGGGACAGGGTCGGCTACACCTTC.

This clonotype has at least ten counts. The genes are TRBV5-1 and TRBJ2-7; 9 nucleotides align to TRBD2. This CDR3 is 14 amino acids long. V gave up 1 base and J gave up 6 bases; unmatched junction bases: 5. Germline V CDR1 and CDR2: SGHRS, YFSETQ. The CDR3 protein is CASSLPAGGLEQYF. The CDR3, as DNA: TGCGCCAGCAGCTTGCCAGCGGGGGGCCTCGAGCAGTACTTC.

CDR3 bases: TGCGCCAGCAGCCAAGTGGGTAGCGGGAGAGGAGATGAGCAGTTCTTC. Protein: CASSQVGSGRGDEQFF. The chain couples TRBV4-1 to TRBJ2-1, with 9 bases lining up with TRBD2. Germline CDR1 reads MGHRA; CDR2 reads YSYEKL. The CDR3 runs 16 residues. After removal of 1 base from V and 8 bases from J, the junction contained 9 bases not matched to a gene.

V gene TRBV4-2 combines with J gene TRBJ2-5; 9 nucleotides line up with TRBD2. From germline, CDR1 is LGHNA and CDR2 YNFKEQ. The CDR3 length is 15 residues. The V gene end was trimmed by 3 bases and the J gene end by 5 bases; junction bases not matched to a gene: 7. The DNA of the CDR3 is TGTGCCAGCAGCCAGGGACTAGCAGAGGGGGAGACCCAGTACTTC. Translation gives CASSQGLAEGETQYF.

This clonotype was counted a few times. The rearrangement links TRBV21-1 to TRBJ2-1; TRBD1, the table's D call, was not compared with the DNA. TRBV21-1 is described as a pseudogene. The CDR3 spans 17 residues. CDR3 in DNA: TGTGCCAGCAGCCTCGGAGGACAGGCCACCCAGAACAATGAGCAGTTCTTC. Translated, it gives CASSLGGQATQNNEQFF.

J is TRBJ2-7 and V is TRBV24-1; D ambiguous. Germline CDR1 KGHDR, CDR2 SFDVKD. The CDR3 spans 15 residues. Trimming stripped 1 base from V and 5 bases from J, with 14 bases between. The CDR3 is CATSDFHGRTDEQYF. CDR3 coding DNA: TGTGCCACCAGTGATTTCCACGGTAGAACCGACGAGCAGTACTTC.

This clonotype was detected ten times or more. The V and J genes are TRBV7-2 and TRBJ1-5; no reliable D call. CDR3 size: 14 residues. Germline CDR1 reads SGHTA; CDR2 reads FQGNSA. Trimming removed 4 bases at V and 9 bases at J, with 16 bases between. The CDR3 is CASSSPTVLTPQHF. The DNA of the CDR3 is TGTGCCAGCAGCTCCCCTACAGTTCTTACGCCCCAGCATTTT.

The CDR3 spells CASSNSGAGRDTQYF. CDR3 DNA: TGTGCCAGCAGTAATAGCGGGGCTGGTAGAGATACGCAGTATTTT. The chain recombines TRBV28 with TRBJ2-3; 8 bases match TRBD2. The trim removed 5 bases at V and 5 bases at J, leaving 9 bases unmatched. CDR1 and CDR2 from the germline V gene are MDHEN and SYDVKM. The CDR3 extends over 15 amino acids.

This clonotype was detected ten times or more. This chain links TRBV29-1 with TRBJ2-3, with unresolved D. This CDR3 has 13 residues. From germline, CDR1 is SQVTM and CDR2 ANQGSEA. Deletions cut 6 bases from V and 5 bases from J, with 15 bases between. The DNA for the CDR3 is TGCAGCGTGGCTCGCGGACGGAAAGATACGCAGTATTTT. It yields the protein CSVARGRKDTQYF.

CDR3 nucleotide sequence: TGCGCCAGCAGCCAAGAGTTTCAGGGGGCTTTCAATGAGCAGTTCTTC. Its translation is CASSQEFQGAFNEQFF. The chain combines TRBV4-3 with TRBJ2-1; 8 nucleotides align to TRBD1. This CDR3 comprises 16 residues. CDR1 is LGHNA and CDR2 is YSLEER in the germline V gene. V was clipped by 0 bases and J by 6 bases; unmatched bases: 7.

This clonotype appeared a few times. This sequence joins TRBV4-2 and TRBJ1-2; 7 bases line up with TRBD1. Trimming took 1 base from V and 9 from J; bases not matched to a gene: 5. In germline, CDR1 is LGHNA, CDR2 YNFKEQ. The CDR3 is made up of 13 amino acids. In DNA form, the CDR3 reads TGTGCCAGCAGCCAAGGACAGGGCGTGAGCTACACCTTC. Protein: CASSQGQGVSYTF.

The genes are TRBV18 and TRBJ2-3, with 9 bases aligning to TRBD2. CDR3 length equals 16 residues. J was trimmed by 0 bases and V by 2 bases; bases with no gene match: 3. The germline CDR1 and CDR2 sequences are KGHSH and LQKENI. The CDR3 loop is CASSPTSGQSTDTQYF. The CDR3 coding sequence is TGTGCCAGCTCACCAACTAGCGGGCAGAGCACAGATACGCAGTATTTT.

This clonotype showed up many times. The gene calls are TRBV11-1 and TRBJ2-1; TRBD2 agrees at 14 bases. V lost 2 bases and J lost 8; bases outside the gene matches: 8. The germline V gene encodes CDR1 SGHAT and CDR2 FQDESV (reference sequence). This CDR3 spans 17 amino acids. CDR3 in DNA: TGTGCCAGCAGCTTACAATTGACTAGCGGGGGGGCTGATGAGCAGTTCTTC. It yields the protein CASSLQLTSGGADEQFF. Filled out from reference TRBV11-1 and TRBJ2-1, the complete variable domain reads EAEVAQSPRYKITEKSQAVAFWCDPISGHATLYWYRQILGQGPELLVQFQDESVVDDSQLPKDRFSAERLKGVDSTLKIQPAELGDSAMYLCASSLQLTSGGADEQFFGPGTRLTVL.

This clonotype was recorded a few times. The chain recombines TRBV2 with TRBJ2-1, with 8 nucleotides matching TRBD2. The CDR3 has 15 residues. Looked up from germline, CDR1 is SNHLY and CDR2 is FYNNEI. Trimming removed 8 bases from V and 7 bases from J; junction bases left unmatched: 13. DNA of the CDR3: TGTGCCAGCTTCGGGGGAGCGGGAGTGGGGAATGAGCAGTTCTTC. The encoded protein is CASFGGAGVGNEQFF.

V is TRBV29-1 and J is TRBJ1-1; D remains ambiguous. Trimming took 2 bases from V and 4 from J, leaving 5 bases between them. CDR3 size: 11 residues. Germline CDR1 SQVTM, CDR2 ANQGSEA. DNA of the CDR3: TGCAGCGTTGAAAGGTCCACTGAAGCTTTCTTT. This codes for CSVERSTEAFF.

At least ten counts were recorded for this clonotype. This chain connects TRBV28 to TRBJ2-5; 8 bases match TRBD1. The trim removed 4 bases at V and 2 bases at J, leaving 3 bases unmatched. Germline-derived CDR1 and CDR2 are MDHEN and SYDVKM. This CDR3 has 14 residues. This CDR3 reads CASSSRTGQETQYF. The CDR3 DNA sequence: TGTGCCAGCAGTTCTAGGACAGGGCAAGAGACCCAGTACTTC.

At least ten counts were recorded for this clonotype. This rearrangement joins TRBV5-5 to TRBJ1-1, with a tentative D call TRBD1 (5 bases). This CDR3 contains 15 residues. V was pared by 6 bases and J by 1 base, with 16 bases between. From germline, CDR1 is SGHKS and CDR2 YYEKEE (reference sequence). CDR3 in amino acids: CASTTLRGKNTEAFF. CDR3 DNA sequence: TGTGCCAGCACCACCCTGCGGGGGAAGAACACTGAAGCTTTCTTT.

This clonotype appeared a few times. The V gene is TRBV20-1, the J gene TRBJ2-5; 8 bases line up with TRBD1. This CDR3 contains 17 residues. J lost 2 bases, V lost 0 bases, and 11 bases had no gene match. Germline loops: CDR1 DFQATT, CDR2 SNEGSKA (reference sequence). In nucleotides, the CDR3 is TGCAGTGCTAGAGAGCCGGGGGCAGGGGGCTGGCAAGAGACCCAGTACTTC. Translation gives CSAREPGAGGWQETQYF.